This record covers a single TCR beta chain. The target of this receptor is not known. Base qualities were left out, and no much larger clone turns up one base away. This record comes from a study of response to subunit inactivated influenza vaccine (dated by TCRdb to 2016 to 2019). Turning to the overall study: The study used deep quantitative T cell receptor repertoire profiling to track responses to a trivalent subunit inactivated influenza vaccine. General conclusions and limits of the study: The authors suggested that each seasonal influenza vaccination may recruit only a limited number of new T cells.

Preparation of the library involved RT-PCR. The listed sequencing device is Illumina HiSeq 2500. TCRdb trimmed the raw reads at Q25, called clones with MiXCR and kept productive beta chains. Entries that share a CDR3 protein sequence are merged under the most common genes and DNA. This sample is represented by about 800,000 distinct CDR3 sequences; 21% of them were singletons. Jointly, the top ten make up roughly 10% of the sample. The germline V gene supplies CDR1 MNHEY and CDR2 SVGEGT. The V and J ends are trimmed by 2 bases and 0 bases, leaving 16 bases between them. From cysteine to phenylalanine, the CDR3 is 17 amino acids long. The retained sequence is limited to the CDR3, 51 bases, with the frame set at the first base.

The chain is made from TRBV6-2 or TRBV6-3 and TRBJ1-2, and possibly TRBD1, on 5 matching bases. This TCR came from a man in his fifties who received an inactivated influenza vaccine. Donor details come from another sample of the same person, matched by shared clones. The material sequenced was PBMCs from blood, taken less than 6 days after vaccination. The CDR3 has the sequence CASSYTRDGQANYGYTF. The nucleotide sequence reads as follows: TGTGCCAGCAGTTACACCCGGGACGGACAAGCTAACTATGGCTACACCTTC.